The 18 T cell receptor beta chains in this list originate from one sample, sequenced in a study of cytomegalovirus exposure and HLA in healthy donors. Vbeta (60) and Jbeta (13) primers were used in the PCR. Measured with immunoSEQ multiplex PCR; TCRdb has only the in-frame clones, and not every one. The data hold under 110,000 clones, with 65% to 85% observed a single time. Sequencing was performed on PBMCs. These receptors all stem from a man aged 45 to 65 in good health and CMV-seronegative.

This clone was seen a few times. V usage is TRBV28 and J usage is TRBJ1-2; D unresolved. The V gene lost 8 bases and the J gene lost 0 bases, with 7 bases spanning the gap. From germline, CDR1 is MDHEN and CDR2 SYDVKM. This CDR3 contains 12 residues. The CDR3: CASRSSNYGYTF. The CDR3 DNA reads TGTGCCAGCCGGTCGTCTAACTATGGCTACACCTTC.

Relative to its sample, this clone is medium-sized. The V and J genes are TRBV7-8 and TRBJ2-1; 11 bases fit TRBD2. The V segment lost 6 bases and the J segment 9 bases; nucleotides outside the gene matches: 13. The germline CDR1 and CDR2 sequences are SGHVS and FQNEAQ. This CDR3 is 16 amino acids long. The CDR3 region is CASRAGTGTSGGEQFF. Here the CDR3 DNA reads TGTGCCAGCAGGGCCGGGACCGGGACTAGCGGTGGTGAGCAGTTCTTC.

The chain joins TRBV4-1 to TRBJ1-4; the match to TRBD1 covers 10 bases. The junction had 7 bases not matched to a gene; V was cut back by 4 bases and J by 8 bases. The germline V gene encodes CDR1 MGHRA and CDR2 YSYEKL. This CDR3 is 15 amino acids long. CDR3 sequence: CASSPRDRGMEKLFF. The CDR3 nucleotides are TGCGCCAGCAGCCCCCGGGACAGGGGAATGGAAAAACTGTTTTTT.

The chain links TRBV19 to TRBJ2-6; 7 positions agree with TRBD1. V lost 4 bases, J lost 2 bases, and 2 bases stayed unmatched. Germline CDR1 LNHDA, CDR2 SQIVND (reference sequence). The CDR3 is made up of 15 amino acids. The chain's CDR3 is CASSSTGAGANVLTF. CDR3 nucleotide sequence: TGTGCCAGTAGTAGCACAGGGGCTGGGGCCAACGTCCTGACTTTC.

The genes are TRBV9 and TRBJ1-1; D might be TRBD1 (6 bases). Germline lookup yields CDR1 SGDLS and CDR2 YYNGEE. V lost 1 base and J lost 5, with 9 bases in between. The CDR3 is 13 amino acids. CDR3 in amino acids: CASSVNQGTEAFF. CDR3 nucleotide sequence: TGTGCCAGCAGCGTAAATCAGGGGACTGAAGCTTTCTTT.

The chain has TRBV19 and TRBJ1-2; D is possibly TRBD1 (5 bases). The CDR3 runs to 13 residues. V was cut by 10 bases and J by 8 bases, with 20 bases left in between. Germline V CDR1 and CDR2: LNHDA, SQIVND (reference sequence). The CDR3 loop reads CATTGGQGGGYTF. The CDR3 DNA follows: TGTGCCACCACCGGTGGTCAGGGAGGAGGCTACACCTTC.

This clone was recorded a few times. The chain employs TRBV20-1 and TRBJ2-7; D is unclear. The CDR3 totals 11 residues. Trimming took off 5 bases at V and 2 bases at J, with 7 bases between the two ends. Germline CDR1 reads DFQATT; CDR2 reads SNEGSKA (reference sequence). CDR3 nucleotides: TGCAGTGCTGCCCCTACCTACGAGCAGTACTTC. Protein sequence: CSAAPTYEQYF.

The CDR3 protein is CASKTSRGGELFF. The CDR3, as DNA: TGTGCCAGCAAGACTAGTAGGGGCGGGGAGCTGTTTTTT. J is TRBJ2-2 and V is TRBV6-5, with D tentatively TRBD2 (6 bases). The CDR3 totals 13 residues. Trimming took 7 bases from V and 7 from J, leaving 13 bases between them. CDR1 MNHEY and CDR2 SVGAGI come from the germline V gene.

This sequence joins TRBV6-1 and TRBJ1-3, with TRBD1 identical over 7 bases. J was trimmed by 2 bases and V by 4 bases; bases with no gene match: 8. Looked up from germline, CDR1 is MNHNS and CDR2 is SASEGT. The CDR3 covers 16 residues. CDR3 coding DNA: TGTGCCAGCAGTGTAGAGCAGGGGGTTGCTGGAAACACCATATATTTT. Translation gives CASSVEQGVAGNTIYF.

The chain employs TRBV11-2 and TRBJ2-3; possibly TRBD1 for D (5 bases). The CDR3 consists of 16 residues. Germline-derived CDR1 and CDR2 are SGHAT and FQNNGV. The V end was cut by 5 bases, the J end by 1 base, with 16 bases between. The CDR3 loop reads CASSQGLQSGTDTQYF. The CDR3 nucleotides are TGTGCCAGCAGCCAGGGCCTACAAAGCGGCACAGATACGCAGTATTTT.

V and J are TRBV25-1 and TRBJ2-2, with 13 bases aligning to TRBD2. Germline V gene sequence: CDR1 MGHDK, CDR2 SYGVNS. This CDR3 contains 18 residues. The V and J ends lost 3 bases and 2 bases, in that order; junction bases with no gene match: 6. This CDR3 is CASSDGLAGVSNTGELFF. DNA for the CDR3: TGTGCCAGCAGTGACGGACTAGCGGGAGTTAGTAACACCGGGGAGCTGTTTTTT.

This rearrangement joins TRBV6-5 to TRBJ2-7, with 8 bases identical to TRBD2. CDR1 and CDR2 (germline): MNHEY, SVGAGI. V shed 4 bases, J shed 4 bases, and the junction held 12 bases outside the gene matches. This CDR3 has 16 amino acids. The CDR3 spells CASSSLVSAGVYEQYF. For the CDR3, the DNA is TGTGCCAGCAGTTCCCTCGTCTCAGCGGGAGTATACGAGCAGTACTTC.

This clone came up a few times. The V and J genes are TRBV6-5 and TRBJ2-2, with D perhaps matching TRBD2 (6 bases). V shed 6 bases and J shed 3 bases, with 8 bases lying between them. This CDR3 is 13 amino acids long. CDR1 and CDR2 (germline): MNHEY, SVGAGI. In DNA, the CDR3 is TGTGCCAGCAGGTCTAGCGACACCGGGGAGCTGTTTTTT. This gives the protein CASRSSDTGELFF.

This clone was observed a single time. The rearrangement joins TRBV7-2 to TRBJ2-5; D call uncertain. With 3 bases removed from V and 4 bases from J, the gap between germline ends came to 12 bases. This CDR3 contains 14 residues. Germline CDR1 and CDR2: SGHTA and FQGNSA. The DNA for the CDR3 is TGTGCCAGCAGCTTGGCAAGCTCAGGAGAGACCCAGTACTTC. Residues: CASSLASSGETQYF. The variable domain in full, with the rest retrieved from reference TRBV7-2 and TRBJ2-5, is GAGVSQSPSNKVTEKGKDVELRCDPISGHTALYWYRQSLGQGLEFLIYFQGNSAPDKSGLPSDRFSAERTGGSVSTLTIQRTQQEDSAVYLCASSLASSGETQYFGPGTRLLVL.

The CDR3 sequence: CASSLGGGLTANYGYTF. The CDR3 DNA is TGTGCCAGCAGCTTGGGCGGAGGGCTGACAGCTAACTATGGCTACACCTTC. The chain has TRBV7-3 and TRBJ1-2; possibly TRBD1 for D (5 bases). CDR3 length: 17 residues. CDR1 and CDR2 from the germline V gene are SGHTA and FQGTGA. V gave up 3 bases and J gave up 0 bases, with 17 bases separating them.

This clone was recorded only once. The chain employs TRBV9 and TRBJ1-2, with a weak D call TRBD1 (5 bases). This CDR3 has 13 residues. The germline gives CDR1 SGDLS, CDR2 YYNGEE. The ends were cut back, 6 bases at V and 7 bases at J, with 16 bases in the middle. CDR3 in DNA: TGTGCCAGCAAATCGGCCAGGGTCGGTGGCTACACCTTC. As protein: CASKSARVGGYTF.

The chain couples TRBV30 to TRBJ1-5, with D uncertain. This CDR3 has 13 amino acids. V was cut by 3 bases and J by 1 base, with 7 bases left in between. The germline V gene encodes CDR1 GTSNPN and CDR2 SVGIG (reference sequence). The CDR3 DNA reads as TGTGCCTGGAGACGAGGGAGCAATCAGCCCCAGCATTTT. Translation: CAWRRGSNQPQHF.

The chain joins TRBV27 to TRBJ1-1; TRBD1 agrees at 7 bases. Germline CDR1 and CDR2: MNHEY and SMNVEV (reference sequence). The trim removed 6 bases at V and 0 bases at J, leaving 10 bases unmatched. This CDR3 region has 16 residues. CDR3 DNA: TGTGCCAGCAGGCTCCGGGCCAGGGGGATGAACACTGAAGCTTTCTTT. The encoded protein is CASRLRARGMNTEAFF.